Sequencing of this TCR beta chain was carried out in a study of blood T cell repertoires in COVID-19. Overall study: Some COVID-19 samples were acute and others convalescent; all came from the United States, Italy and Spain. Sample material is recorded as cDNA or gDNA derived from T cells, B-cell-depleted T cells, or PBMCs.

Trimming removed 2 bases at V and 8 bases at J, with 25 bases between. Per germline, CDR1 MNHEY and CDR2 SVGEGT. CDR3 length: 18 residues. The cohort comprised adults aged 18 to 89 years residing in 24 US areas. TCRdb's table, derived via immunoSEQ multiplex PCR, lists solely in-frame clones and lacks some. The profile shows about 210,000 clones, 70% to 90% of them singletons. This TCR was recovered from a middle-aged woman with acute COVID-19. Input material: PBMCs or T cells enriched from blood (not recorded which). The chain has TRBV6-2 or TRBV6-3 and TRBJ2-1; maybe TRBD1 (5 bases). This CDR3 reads CASSYASIGANSGDEQFF. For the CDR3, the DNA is TGTGCCAGCAGTTACGCCTCGATAGGGGCAAATTCCGGCGATGAGCAGTTCTTC.